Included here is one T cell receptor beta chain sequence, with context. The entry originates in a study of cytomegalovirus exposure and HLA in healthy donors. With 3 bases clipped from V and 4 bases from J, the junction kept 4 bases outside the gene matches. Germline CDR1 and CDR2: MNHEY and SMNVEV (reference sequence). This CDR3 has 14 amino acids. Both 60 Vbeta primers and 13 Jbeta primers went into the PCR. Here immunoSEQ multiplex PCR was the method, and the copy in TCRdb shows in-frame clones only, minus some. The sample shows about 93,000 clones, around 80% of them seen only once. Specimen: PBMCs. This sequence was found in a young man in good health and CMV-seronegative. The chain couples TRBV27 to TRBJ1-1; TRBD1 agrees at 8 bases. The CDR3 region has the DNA TGTGCCAGCAGTTTTGCAGGGGGCGGCACTGAAGCTTTCTTT. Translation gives CASSFAGGGTEAFF.